A single T cell receptor beta chain is shown here with its context. The same CDR3 also results from other DNA sequences found in this sample. This CDR3 is built from 13 residues. Germline V gene data show CDR1 as KGHSH and CDR2 as LQKENI. V lost 3 bases and J lost 4, with 9 bases in between. The protocol was immunoSEQ multiplex PCR, while the TCRdb copy is restricted to in-frame clones and leaves out a portion. The table records 2,500,000 or so clones, approximately 92% of them present only once. The data belong to a study of shared clonotypes between healthy human individuals. Study background: Researchers assigned three CD4 naive, three CD4 memory, two CD8 naive and one CD8 memory plate to each donor.

The sequenced sample was naive CD4+ T cells sorted from blood. Noted subset: CD45RA+ positively selected. V is TRBV18 and J is TRBJ1-2, with D perhaps TRBD1 (5 bases). This clonotype originated in a man between 18 and 35 years old in good health. The CDR3 DNA follows: TGTGCCAGCTCACCTGGGGCAGGCTATGGCTACACCTTC. Protein: CASSPGAGYGYTF.